This T cell receptor beta chain comes out of a study of vaccination effects on CD4 cells after COVID-19. Turning to the study itself: It was two doses of either the BNT162b2 or mRNA-1273 vaccine that participants received.

Worth noting for this clone: Its antigen is not identified.

Antigen-specific CD4+ T cell clonotypes were called by their expansion after viral peptide-pool culture in ViraFEST. Investigators separated out CD4+ T cells once approximately 9 days of culture had passed. Vaccinees lacked prior SARS-CoV-2 infection and tested negative for nucleocapsid antibodies. The V gene end was trimmed by 4 bases and the J gene end by 12 bases; junction bases not matched to a gene: 11. The CDR3 contains 14 residues. In germline, CDR1 is SNHLY, CDR2 FYNNEI. The table came from immunoSEQ multiplex PCR; TCRdb's copy has only in-frame clones and leaves some out. Found here are about 54,000 clones, roughly 76% of them singletons; the top ten hold about 17%.

This clonotype originated in a human donor who received a COVID-19 vaccine. V and J are TRBV2 and TRBJ2-3; 9 nucleotides line up with TRBD1. Here the sequenced sample was CD4+ T cells from PBMCs cultured with SARS-CoV-2 spike peptides, taken before COVID-19 vaccination. CDR3 sequence: CASSGSLRTGDQYF. For the CDR3, the DNA is TGTGCCAGCAGTGGATCTCTACGGACAGGGGATCAGTATTTT.